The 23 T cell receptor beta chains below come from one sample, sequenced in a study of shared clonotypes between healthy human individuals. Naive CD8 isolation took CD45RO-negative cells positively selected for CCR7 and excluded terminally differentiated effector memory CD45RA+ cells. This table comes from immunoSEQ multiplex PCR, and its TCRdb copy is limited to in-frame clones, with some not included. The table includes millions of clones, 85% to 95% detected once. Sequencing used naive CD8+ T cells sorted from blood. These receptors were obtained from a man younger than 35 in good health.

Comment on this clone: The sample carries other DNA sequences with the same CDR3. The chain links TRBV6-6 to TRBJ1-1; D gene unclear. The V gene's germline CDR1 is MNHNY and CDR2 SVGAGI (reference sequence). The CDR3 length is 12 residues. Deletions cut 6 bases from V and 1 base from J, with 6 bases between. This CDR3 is CASSPQNTEAFF. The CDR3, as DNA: TGTGCCAGCAGCCCACAGAACACTGAAGCTTTCTTT.

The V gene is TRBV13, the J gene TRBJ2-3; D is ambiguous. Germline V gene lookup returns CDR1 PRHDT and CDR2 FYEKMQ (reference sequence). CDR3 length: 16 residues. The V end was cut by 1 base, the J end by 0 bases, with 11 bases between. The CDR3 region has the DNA TGTGCCAGCAGCTTAGACCGGAGCGCTAGCACAGATACGCAGTATTTT. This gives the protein CASSLDRSASTDTQYF.

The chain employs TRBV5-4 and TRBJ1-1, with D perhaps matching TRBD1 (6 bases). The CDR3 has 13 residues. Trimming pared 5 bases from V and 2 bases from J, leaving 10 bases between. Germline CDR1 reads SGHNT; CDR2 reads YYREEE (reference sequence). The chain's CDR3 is CASSSTGNTEAFF. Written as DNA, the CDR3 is TGTGCCAGCAGTTCGACAGGAAACACTGAAGCTTTCTTT.

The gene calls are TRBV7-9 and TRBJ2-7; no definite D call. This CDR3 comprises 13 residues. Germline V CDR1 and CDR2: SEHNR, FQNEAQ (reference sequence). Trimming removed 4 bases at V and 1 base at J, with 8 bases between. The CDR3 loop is CASSSAESYEQYF. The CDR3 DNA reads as TGTGCCAGCAGCTCCGCGGAGTCCTACGAGCAGTACTTC.

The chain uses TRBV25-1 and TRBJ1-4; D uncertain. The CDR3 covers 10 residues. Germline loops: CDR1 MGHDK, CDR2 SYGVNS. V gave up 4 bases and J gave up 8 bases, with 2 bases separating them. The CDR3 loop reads CASSAEKLFF. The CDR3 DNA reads TGTGCCAGCAGTGCAGAAAAACTGTTTTTT.

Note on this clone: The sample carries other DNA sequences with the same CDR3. CDR3 bases: TGTGCCAGCAGTCCGACTAGCGGGAGATACAATGAGCAGTTCTTC. Its protein product is CASSPTSGRYNEQFF. The chain links TRBV6-5 to TRBJ2-1; 12 positions agree with TRBD2. The V gene's germline CDR1 is MNHEY and CDR2 SVGAGI. The CDR3 runs to 15 residues. Trimming cost V 5 bases and J 4 bases; bases outside gene matches: 3.

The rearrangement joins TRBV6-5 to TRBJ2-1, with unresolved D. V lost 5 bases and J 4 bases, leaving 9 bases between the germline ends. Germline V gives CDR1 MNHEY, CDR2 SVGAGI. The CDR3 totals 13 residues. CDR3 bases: TGTGCCAGCAGTCCGGACGAATACAATGAGCAGTTCTTC. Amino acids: CASSPDEYNEQFF.

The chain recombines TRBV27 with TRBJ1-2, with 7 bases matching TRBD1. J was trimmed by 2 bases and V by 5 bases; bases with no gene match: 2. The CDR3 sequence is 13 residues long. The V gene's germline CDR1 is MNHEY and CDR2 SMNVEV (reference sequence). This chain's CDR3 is CASSVGQNYGYTF. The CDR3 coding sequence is TGTGCCAGCAGTGTGGGACAGAACTATGGCTACACCTTC.

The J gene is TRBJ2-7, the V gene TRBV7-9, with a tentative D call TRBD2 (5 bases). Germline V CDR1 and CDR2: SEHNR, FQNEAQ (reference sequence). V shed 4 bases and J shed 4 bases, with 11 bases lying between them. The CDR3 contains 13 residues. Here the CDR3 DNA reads TGTGCCAGCAGCTACGGACTCAATTACGAGCAGTACTTC. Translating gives CASSYGLNYEQYF.

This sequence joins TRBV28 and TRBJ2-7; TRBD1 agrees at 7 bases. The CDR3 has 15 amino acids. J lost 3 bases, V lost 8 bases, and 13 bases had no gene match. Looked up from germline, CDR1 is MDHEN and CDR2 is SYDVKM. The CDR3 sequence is CASPNPQGQYYEQYF. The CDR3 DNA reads TGTGCCAGCCCGAACCCTCAGGGACAGTACTACGAGCAGTACTTC.

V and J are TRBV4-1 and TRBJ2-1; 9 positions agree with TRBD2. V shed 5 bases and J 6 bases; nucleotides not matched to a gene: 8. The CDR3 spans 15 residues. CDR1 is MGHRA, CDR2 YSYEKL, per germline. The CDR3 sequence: CASSYRAGGSNEQFF. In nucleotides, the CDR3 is TGCGCCAGCAGCTACCGAGCGGGGGGCTCCAATGAGCAGTTCTTC.

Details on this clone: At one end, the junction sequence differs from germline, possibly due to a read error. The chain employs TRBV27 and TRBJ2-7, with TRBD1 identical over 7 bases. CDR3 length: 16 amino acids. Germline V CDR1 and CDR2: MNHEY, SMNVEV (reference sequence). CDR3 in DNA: TGTGCCAGCAGTCTCCGAGTGACAGGGTCCTCCCACGAGCAGTACTTC. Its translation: CASSLRVTGSSHEQYF.

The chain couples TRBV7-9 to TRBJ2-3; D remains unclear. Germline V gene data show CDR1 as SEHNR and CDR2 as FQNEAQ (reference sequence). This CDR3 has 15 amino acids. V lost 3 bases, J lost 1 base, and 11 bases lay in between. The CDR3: CASSLPTEGTDTQYF. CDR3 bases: TGTGCCAGCAGCTTGCCCACAGAAGGCACAGATACGCAGTATTTT.

The CDR3 loop is CASSPLPGTGPGEQYF. The CDR3 nucleotides are TGTGCCAGCAGCCCGCTACCCGGGACAGGTCCAGGTGAGCAGTACTTC. The V and J genes are TRBV7-9 and TRBJ2-7; 8 bases are shared with TRBD1. Looked up from germline, CDR1 is SEHNR and CDR2 is FQNEAQ (reference sequence). After removal of 5 bases from V and 7 bases from J, the junction contained 16 bases not matched to a gene. This CDR3 spans 16 amino acids.

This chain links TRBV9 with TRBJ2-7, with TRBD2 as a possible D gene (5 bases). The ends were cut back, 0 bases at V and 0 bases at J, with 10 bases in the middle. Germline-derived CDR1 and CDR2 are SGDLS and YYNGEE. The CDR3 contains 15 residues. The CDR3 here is CASSVAGKSSYEQYF. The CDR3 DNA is TGTGCCAGCAGCGTAGCGGGGAAAAGCTCCTACGAGCAGTACTTC.

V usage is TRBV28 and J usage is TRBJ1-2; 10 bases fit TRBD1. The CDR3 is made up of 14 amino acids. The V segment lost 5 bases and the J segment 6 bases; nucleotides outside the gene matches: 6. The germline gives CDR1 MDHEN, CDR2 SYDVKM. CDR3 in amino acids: CASSPPGTGDGYTF. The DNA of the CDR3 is TGTGCCAGCAGTCCCCCCGGGACAGGGGATGGCTACACCTTC.

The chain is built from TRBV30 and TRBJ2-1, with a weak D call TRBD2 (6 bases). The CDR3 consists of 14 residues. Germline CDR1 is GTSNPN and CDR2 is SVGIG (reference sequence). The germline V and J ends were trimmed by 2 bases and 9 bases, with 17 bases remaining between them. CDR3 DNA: TGTGCCTGGAGTTGGGAGGACACCACGGGTGAGCAGTTCTTC. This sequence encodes CAWSWEDTTGEQFF.

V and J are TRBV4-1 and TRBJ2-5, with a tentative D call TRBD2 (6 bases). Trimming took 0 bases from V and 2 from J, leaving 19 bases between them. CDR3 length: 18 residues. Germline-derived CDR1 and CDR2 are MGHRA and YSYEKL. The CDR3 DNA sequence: TGCGCCAGCAGCCAAGATACTTGGGGAGGAGGAAGGCAAGAGACCCAGTACTTC. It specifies CASSQDTWGGGRQETQYF.

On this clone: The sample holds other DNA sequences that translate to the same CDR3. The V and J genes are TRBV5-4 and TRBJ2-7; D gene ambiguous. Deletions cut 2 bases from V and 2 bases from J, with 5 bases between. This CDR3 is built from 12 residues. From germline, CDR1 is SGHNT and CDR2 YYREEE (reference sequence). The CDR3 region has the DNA TGTGCCAGCAGCTTACGTCCCTACGAGCAGTACTTC. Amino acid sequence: CASSLRPYEQYF. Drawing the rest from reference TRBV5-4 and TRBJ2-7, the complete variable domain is ETGVTQSPTHLIKTRGQQVTLRCSSQSGHNTVSWYQQALGQGPQFIFQYYREEENGRGNFPPRFSGLQFPNYSSELNVNALELDDSALYLCASSLRPYEQYFGPGTRLTVT.

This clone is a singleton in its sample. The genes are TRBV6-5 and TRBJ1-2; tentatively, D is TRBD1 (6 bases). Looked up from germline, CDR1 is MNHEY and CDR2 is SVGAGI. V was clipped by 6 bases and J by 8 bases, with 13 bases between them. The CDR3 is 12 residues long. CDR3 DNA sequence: TGTGCCAGCAGCCCACAGGGTGACGGCTACACCTTC. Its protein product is CASSPQGDGYTF.

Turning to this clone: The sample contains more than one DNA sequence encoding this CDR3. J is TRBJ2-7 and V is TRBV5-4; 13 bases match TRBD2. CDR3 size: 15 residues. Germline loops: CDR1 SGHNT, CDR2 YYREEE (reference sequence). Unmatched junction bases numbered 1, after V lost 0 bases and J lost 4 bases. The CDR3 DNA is TGTGCCAGCAGCTTGGAGACTAGCGGGGGGTACGAGCAGTACTTC. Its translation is CASSLETSGGYEQYF.

For the CDR3, the DNA is TGCGCCAGCAGCCAAGATTCTCCGGGACTATCCTACAATGAGCAGTTCTTC. Protein: CASSQDSPGLSYNEQFF. This sequence joins TRBV4-1 and TRBJ2-1; 7 bases are a match to TRBD2. Germline trimming cut 0 bases from V and 1 base from J; bases unmatched to any gene: 6. CDR1 is MGHRA, CDR2 YSYEKL, per germline. The CDR3 spans 17 residues.

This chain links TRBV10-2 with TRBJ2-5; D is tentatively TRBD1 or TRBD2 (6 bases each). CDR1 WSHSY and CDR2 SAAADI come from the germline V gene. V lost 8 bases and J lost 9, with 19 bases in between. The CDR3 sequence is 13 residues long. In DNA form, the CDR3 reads TGCGCCAGCGCCCCAGGGGTCCGGGGGCCCCAGTACTTC. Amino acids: CASAPGVRGPQYF.